This T cell receptor (beta chain) emerged from a study of blood T cell repertoires in COVID-19. The table came from immunoSEQ multiplex PCR; TCRdb's copy has only in-frame clones and leaves some out. Of about 280,000 clones in the sample, around 85% were seen once. In terms of age and location, participants ranged from roughly 18 to 95 years and lived in approximately 26 US areas. For recovered donors of Cohort 3, there were two negative PCRs, clearance, or symptom resolution. V was pared by 9 bases and J by 5 bases, with 3 bases of the junction left unmatched. The CDR3 contains 11 residues. The germline V gene encodes CDR1 SNHLY and CDR2 FYNNEI.

V is TRBV2 and J is TRBJ2-5, with 7 bases identical to TRBD1. The specimen was PBMCs or T cells enriched from blood (not recorded which). This clonotype was sampled from a woman between 45 and 60 years old who had recovered from COVID-19. The CDR3: CARRQGETQYF. Written as DNA, the CDR3 is TGTGCCAGAAGACAGGGCGAGACCCAGTACTTC.